This is a list of T cell receptor beta chains from one sample in a study of CD8 T cells in ankylosing spondylitis. Via MiXCR, TCRdb re-called the 5' RACE reads, giving one row per CDR3 protein. The sample has approximately 240,000 distinct CDR3 sequences; about 11% are singletons. The sample taken for sequencing was blood, either unsorted or a sorted T cell fraction (not recorded which). The source of these receptors is a male donor with ankylosing spondylitis or in good health (not recorded which). The CDR3 runs from the conserved cysteine through the conserved F or W. Each record gives: V gene, clone size, CDR3 length, J gene, D gene, CDR3 DNA, CDR3 protein. A D gene is named only where the DNA matches it firmly. The size of a clone is reported for some rows only, either as once, few or many, or as a class for expanded clones.

TRBV20-1	many	15	TRBJ2-3	NA	TGCAGTGCTAGAGATACTAGCTCCCCAACAGATACGCAGTATTTT	CSARDTSSPTDTQYF
TRBV4-2	many	17	TRBJ1-5	TRBD1	TGTGCCAGCAGCCAAGATGGGGGACAGCGTAGCAATCAGCCCCAGCATTTT	CASSQDGGQRSNQPQHF
TRBV6-5	NA	12	TRBJ2-7	NA	TGTGCCAGCAGTTACGACCAGCTTGAGCAGTACTTC	CASSYDQLEQYF
TRBV10-3	NA	14	TRBJ2-7	NA	TGTACCATCAGTGAGTCACAACAGGGATACGAGCAGTACTTC	CTISESQQGYEQYF
TRBV6-1	many	15	TRBJ1-3	NA	TGTGCCAGCAGCCCGAACTTGGAGGGTGGAAACACCATATATTTT	CASSPNLEGGNTIYF
TRBV5-4	many	14	TRBJ2-7	NA	TGTGCCAGCAGCAGCAGGGACCGGTCCTACGAGCAGTACTTC	CASSSRDRSYEQYF
TRBV7-2	many	15	TRBJ2-3	TRBD2	TGTGCCAGCAGCTTACCTAGCGGGAACACAGATACGCAGTATTTT	CASSLPSGNTDTQYF
TRBV10-3	many	16	TRBJ2-5	TRBD2	TGTGCCATCAGTGAGTCAGTTGCGGGGGGTCAAGAGACCCAGTACTTC	CAISESVAGGQETQYF
TRBV20-1	few	17	TRBJ1-4	NA	TGCAGTGCTAGACGACTCCAACAGGTTGGGTTTAATGAAAAACTGTTTTTT	CSARRLQQVGFNEKLFF
TRBV11-2	many	14	TRBJ1-1	TRBD1	TGTGCCAGCAGCCGTAGGACAGGCCTCACTGAAGCTTTCTTT	CASSRRTGLTEAFF
TRBV25-1	many	15	TRBJ1-4	NA	TGTGCCAGCAGTGAAATCCAGGCGGGCTATGGAAAACTGTTTTTT	CASSEIQAGYGKLFF
TRBV5-1	many	15	TRBJ2-1	NA	TGCGCCAGCAGCCCCGGGGCCCTCCGGGGTAATGAGCAGTTCTTC	CASSPGALRGNEQFF
TRBV20-1	many	15	TRBJ1-4	NA	TGCAGTGCTAGAGGGACGGGGACAACTAATGAAAAACTGTTTTTT	CSARGTGTTNEKLFF
TRBV20-1	many	12	TRBJ1-1	TRBD1	TGCAGTGCTGGACAGGGAGCCCTTGAAGCTTTCTTT	CSAGQGALEAFF
TRBV3-1	many	15	TRBJ2-2	NA	TGTGCCAGCAGCCAAGGAGGGGCGGGCACCGGGGAGCTGTTTTTT	CASSQGGAGTGELFF
TRBV6-5	many	17	TRBJ2-1	NA	TGTGCCAGCAGTTATCGTCCTAGCGCGATTTCCTACAATGAGCAGTTCTTC	CASSYRPSAISYNEQFF